A single sample gave rise to the 19 T cell receptor beta chains below, sequenced in a study of T cells in Graves' hyperthyroidism and ophthalmopathy. TCR beta CDR3 regions were amplified from RNA transcripts. Researchers ran a first-round RT-PCR on the TCR CDR3 using the HTBI primer set. TCRdb reanalysed the multiplex PCR reads using MiXCR and keeps one entry per CDR3 protein. The repertoire holds roughly 700,000 distinct CDR3 sequences, 17% seen once, with around a sixth in the top ten. Sequencing used blood. These receptors came from a man aged 45 to 65 with Graves' hyperthyroidism.

The V and J genes are TRBV6-6 and TRBJ2-1; D gene uncertain. Trimming took off 2 bases at V and 7 bases at J, with 9 bases between the two ends. The CDR3 spans 13 residues. Germline V gives CDR1 MNHNY, CDR2 SVGAGI (reference sequence). The DNA of the CDR3 is TGTGCCAGCAGTTACGGCATACTAAATGAGCAGTTCTTC. Residues: CASSYGILNEQFF.

This clonotype was detected many times. The CDR3 here is CSALRSQTQYF. CDR3 nucleotide sequence: TGCAGTGCTTTGCGGAGTCAGACCCAGTACTTC. V usage is TRBV20-1 and J usage is TRBJ2-5; D unresolved. The CDR3 has 11 amino acids. The ends were cut back, 5 bases at V and 6 bases at J, with 10 bases in the middle. The germline V gene encodes CDR1 DFQATT and CDR2 SNEGSKA (reference sequence).

This clonotype was detected many times. The chain joins TRBV2 to TRBJ1-5; D not certain. This CDR3 is 12 amino acids long. Trimming removed 8 bases at V and 2 bases at J, with 7 bases between. CDR1 and CDR2 from the germline V gene are SNHLY and FYNNEI. The CDR3 spells CASQRGNQPQHF. The CDR3 DNA reads TGTGCCAGCCAGCGAGGCAATCAGCCCCAGCATTTT.

The table lists this clonotype with many counts. V gene TRBV7-9 combines with J gene TRBJ1-2; 9 nucleotides agree with TRBD1. The CDR3 extends over 15 amino acids. Germline CDR1 and CDR2: SEHNR and FQNEAQ (reference sequence). Germline trimming cut 4 bases from V and 0 bases from J; bases unmatched to any gene: 3. The CDR3 DNA is TGTGCCAGCAGCTCTACAGGGGGCTCTAACTATGGCTACACCTTC. Protein: CASSSTGGSNYGYTF. The full variable domain, with the rest looked up from reference TRBV7-9 and TRBJ1-2, is DTGVSQNPRHKITKRGQNVTFRCDPISEHNRLYWYRQTLGQGPEFLTYFQNEAQLEKSRLLSDRFSAERPKGSFSTLEIQRTEQGDSAMYLCASSSTGGSNYGYTFGSGTRLTVV.

The chain couples TRBV28 to TRBJ2-2; D is tentatively TRBD1 or TRBD2 (5 bases each). Germline V gene lookup returns CDR1 MDHEN and CDR2 SYDVKM. The CDR3 runs 15 residues. V was clipped by 3 bases and J by 6 bases, with 14 bases between them. The CDR3 DNA reads as TGTGCCAGCAGTTTTTTGGTACTAGGGGCCGGGGAGCTGTTTTTT. It encodes CASSFLVLGAGELFF.

This clonotype has ten or more counts. The chain couples TRBV28 to TRBJ2-1, with unresolved D. This CDR3 contains 16 residues. V lost 5 bases and J 9 bases, leaving 23 bases between the germline ends. Germline V gene lookup returns CDR1 MDHEN and CDR2 SYDVKM. The CDR3 nucleotides read TGTGCCAGCAGTCCGGATCGGCAGGCCTGGTTTGGTGAGCAGTTCTTC. This codes for CASSPDRQAWFGEQFF.

At least ten counts were recorded for this clonotype. The chain is built from TRBV7-9 and TRBJ2-5; D might be TRBD2 (7 bases). Germline V CDR1 and CDR2: SEHNR, FQNEAQ (reference sequence). The CDR3 loop spans 15 amino acids. V was pared by 6 bases and J by 7 bases, with 21 bases between. CDR3 residues: CASRSHRDAGVTQYF. In DNA, the CDR3 is TGTGCCAGCAGATCCCACAGGGACGCGGGGGTGACCCAGTACTTC.

DNA of the CDR3: TGTGCCAGCAGTTCCCCTCGGGCCCACGCTTCCTACGAGCAGTACTTC. Translation gives CASSSPRAHASYEQYF. The chain carries TRBV28 and TRBJ2-7; D unresolved. The V end lost 4 bases, the J end lost 1 base, and 17 bases lay between the germline ends. The CDR3 runs to 16 residues. Germline V gene sequence: CDR1 MDHEN, CDR2 SYDVKM.

The table lists this clonotype with a few counts. The J gene is TRBJ2-3, the V gene TRBV19; perhaps D is TRBD1 or TRBD2 (5 bases each). The CDR3 runs to 14 residues. Trimming pared 5 bases from V and 6 bases from J, leaving 15 bases between. The germline V gene encodes CDR1 LNHDA and CDR2 SQIVND (reference sequence). CDR3 sequence reads: CASSGGPEPDTQYF. CDR3 DNA sequence: TGTGCCAGTAGTGGGGGACCCGAACCGGATACGCAGTATTTT.

CDR3 nucleotides: TGTGCCAGCAGTGATCTGGCGGACACCTACGAGCAGTACTTC. As protein: CASSDLADTYEQYF. This rearrangement joins TRBV6-1 to TRBJ2-7; tentatively, D is TRBD1 (5 bases). CDR3 length: 14 residues. Trimming took off 3 bases at V and 2 bases at J, with 11 bases between the two ends. Germline V gene sequence: CDR1 MNHNS, CDR2 SASEGT.

This rearrangement joins TRBV24-1 to TRBJ2-2; TRBD1 aligns across 10 bases. The V gene's germline CDR1 is KGHDR and CDR2 SFDVKD. V lost 4 bases, J lost 3 bases, and 4 bases stayed unmatched. The CDR3 runs 16 residues. CDR3: CATSDPDRGYTGELFF. CDR3 DNA sequence: TGTGCCACCAGTGACCCGGACAGGGGGTACACCGGGGAGCTGTTTTTT.

This clonotype has more than one count but fewer than ten. The chain uses TRBV4-3 and TRBJ2-7; D is ambiguous. Trimming stripped 4 bases from V and 2 bases from J, with 15 bases between. CDR3 length: 15 residues. Germline V gene lookup returns CDR1 LGHNA and CDR2 YSLEER. In DNA form, the CDR3 reads TGCGCCAGCAGCCGCCTCATGGACGGAGCCTACGAGCAGTACTTC. Translation: CASSRLMDGAYEQYF.

This clonotype has ten or more counts. The chain has TRBV2 and TRBJ1-1; no firm D call. The V end was cut by 6 bases, the J end by 3 bases, with 11 bases between. The CDR3 runs to 13 residues. CDR1 is SNHLY and CDR2 is FYNNEI in the germline V gene. In nucleotides, the CDR3 is TGTGCCAGCAGCTTACAGAGGGACACTGAAGCTTTCTTT. Its translation: CASSLQRDTEAFF.

This clonotype showed up just a few times. This chain joins TRBV19 and TRBJ2-3; D assignment may be TRBD1 or TRBD2 (5 bases each). Trimming removed 5 bases at V and 0 bases at J, with 12 bases between. CDR3 size: 15 residues. Germline assignment: CDR1 LNHDA and CDR2 SQIVND (reference sequence). The CDR3 sequence: CASSPRDPSTDTQYF. CDR3 coding DNA: TGTGCCAGTAGTCCCCGGGACCCCAGCACAGATACGCAGTATTTT.

V is TRBV7-2 and J is TRBJ1-4; 8 bases are a match to TRBD1. Germline V lookup: CDR1 SGHTA, CDR2 FQGNSA. V lost 1 base, J lost 7 bases, and 14 bases stayed unmatched. This CDR3 comprises 18 residues. The CDR3 DNA sequence: TGTGCCAGCAGCTTAGAAGGAGGGTACGGGACAGGTAGTGAAAAACTGTTTTTT. It translates to CASSLEGGYGTGSEKLFF.

A note on this clonotype: Given a much more abundant clone one base away, this may be a read error. The chain uses TRBV20-1 and TRBJ2-5; the D gene is possibly TRBD2 (7 bases). This CDR3 is 14 amino acids long. The germline V gene has CDR1 DFQATT and CDR2 SNEGSKA (reference sequence). The CDR3 nucleotides are TGCAGTGCTATGCGGTCGGGGGGCGAAGAGACCCACTACTTC. Translated: CSAMRSGGEETHYF.

A few counts support this clonotype. CDR3 DNA sequence: TGTGCCGTAGACGGAAGGGAGTCAGATACGCAGTATTTT. Translating it yields CAVDGRESDTQYF. The gene calls are TRBV10-3 and TRBJ2-3, with D maybe TRBD2 (5 bases). In germline, CDR1 is ENHRY, CDR2 SYGVKD. The CDR3 runs to 13 residues. Trimming pared 11 bases from V and 4 bases from J, leaving 16 bases between.

The chain carries TRBV4-1 and TRBJ1-6; possible D gene TRBD1, 5 bases. The CDR3 contains 14 residues. V lost 1 base and J 10 bases, leaving 11 bases between the germline ends. Germline V gene sequence: CDR1 MGHRA, CDR2 YSYEKL. The CDR3 loop is CASSQGQGPSPLHF. The CDR3 DNA follows: TGCGCCAGCAGCCAAGGGCAGGGTCCCTCACCCCTCCACTTT.

As concerns this clonotype: A read error is possible here, since a much larger clone lies one base away. The chain has TRBV3-1 and TRBJ2-7; a weak D match, TRBD2 (5 bases). The CDR3 is 14 amino acids. Germline V gene sequence: CDR1 LGHDT, CDR2 YNNKEL (reference sequence). The CDR3 region has the DNA TGTGCCAGCAGCCAAGGCGGGTACTCCTACGATCAGTACTTC. This sequence encodes CASSQGGYSYDQYF.